Listed below are T cell receptor beta chains from one sample, sequenced in a study of OX40 agonist ivuxolimab in advanced cancers. Assay used: immunoSEQ multiplex PCR; TCRdb lists only in-frame clones, some missing. The data show roughly 45,000 clones, with 85% seen just once and over 20% held by the top ten. This material consisted of CD4+ or CD8+ T cells sorted from blood, taken in a trial of the OX40 agonist ivuxolimab. The receptor set was obtained from an adult with an advanced solid tumor such as melanoma, head and neck, liver or kidney cancer. Each CDR3 is given with its conserved first and last residue. A D gene is named only where the DNA matches it firmly. Size is stated for part of the rows, as once, few or many counts, or as a class when the clone is expanded.

j_gene	d_gene	abundance	v_gene	CDR3nt	CDR3aa
TRBJ2-5	TRBD1	NA	TRBV27	TGTGCCAGCAGTTCGATGGACAGGGTAGAAGAGACCCAGTACTTC	CASSSMDRVEETQYF
TRBJ2-5	NA	NA	TRBV6-6	TGTGCCAGCAGTTTGGGGGAGACCCAGTACTTC	CASSLGETQYF
TRBJ1-1	NA	NA	TRBV7-3	TGTGCCAGCAGCTCAGGGGCACGGTGGCAGAACACTGAAGCTTTCTTT	CASSSGARWQNTEAFF
TRBJ1-5	NA	NA	TRBV27	TGTGCCAGCAGTCTCGGACAGTTTGGCAATCAGCCCCAGCATTTT	CASSLGQFGNQPQHF
TRBJ1-5	NA	NA	TRBV7-2	TGTGCCAGCAGCTTAGGGGACGGGAATCAGCCCCAGCATTTT	CASSLGDGNQPQHF
TRBJ2-7	NA	NA	TRBV15	TGTGCCACCAGGGTGGGACGGGCCACGGAGCAGTACTTC	CATRVGRATEQYF
TRBJ2-2	NA	NA	TRBV18	TGTGCCAGCTCACCCCGGGACACTCCAAGCGGGGAGCTGTTTTTT	CASSPRDTPSGELFF
TRBJ1-5	TRBD1	NA	TRBV19	TGTGCCAGTAGTTTTCGACAGGGGGGTCAGCCCCAGCATTTT	CASSFRQGGQPQHF
TRBJ1-2	TRBD1	NA	TRBV2	TGTGCCAGCAGAGGGATTACAGGGGACTATGGCTACACCTTC	CASRGITGDYGYTF
TRBJ2-1	NA	few	TRBV11-2	TGTGCCAGCAGCTTAGTGGAGGTGGGGGTCATGCTGATTAACAATGAGCAGTTCTTC	CASSLVEVGVMLINNEQFF
TRBJ1-2	NA	NA	TRBV7-9	TGTGCCAGCAGTTCGGACTATGGCTACACCTTC	CASSSDYGYTF
TRBJ1-3	NA	NA	TRBV27	TGTGCCAGCAGTTTAATCGGCTCTGGAAACACCATATATTTT	CASSLIGSGNTIYF
TRBJ1-1	NA	few	TRBV9	TGTGCCAGCAGCGTCAGACCCATCGGCGGGACTGAAGCTTTCTTT	CASSVRPIGGTEAFF
TRBJ2-1	TRBD1	NA	TRBV28	TGTGCCAGCAGGGACAGGGGGCGCGGTGAGCAGTTCTTC	CASRDRGRGEQFF
TRBJ2-5	NA	NA	TRBV19	TGTGCCAGTAGTATAGCGGCAGGGGAGACCCAGTACTTC	CASSIAAGETQYF
TRBJ1-2	NA	NA	TRBV6-5	TGTGCCAGCAGTCCAGGGCACGGCTACACCTTC	CASSPGHGYTF
TRBJ2-1	NA	NA	TRBV5-4	TGTGCCAGCAGCCTCAGGGGCTTGTCCTACAATGAGCAGTTCTTC	CASSLRGLSYNEQFF
TRBJ1-2	TRBD1	NA	TRBV28	TGTGCCAGCAGCCCCCCCACGGACAGGGGATATGGCTACACCTTC	CASSPPTDRGYGYTF
TRBJ1-5	NA	NA	TRBV28	TGTGCCAGCACCCTTCCCCGGGGGCCCCAGCATTTT	CASTLPRGPQHF
TRBJ2-1	NA	NA	TRBV5-5	TGTGCCAGCAGCTTGGTCGGCCCAGCGAGGAATGAGCAGTTCTTC	CASSLVGPARNEQFF
TRBJ2-5	NA	few	TRBV7-8	TGTGCCAGCAGCTTATCCGCGGGCGCGGTCGTTGAGACCCAGTACTTC	CASSLSAGAVVETQYF
TRBJ1-2	TRBD1	NA	TRBV11-2	TGTGCCAGCAGCCCACCCGGGACAGTCTATGGCTACACCTTC	CASSPPGTVYGYTF
TRBJ2-1	TRBD2	NA	TRBV27	TGTGCCAGCAGTTTATCTCTAGCGGGGGAATATTACAATGAGCAGTTCTTC	CASSLSLAGEYYNEQFF
TRBJ2-5	TRBD1	NA	TRBV7-6	TGTGCCAGCAGATCGGGACAGGGGGCGCAGGAGACCCAGTACTTC	CASRSGQGAQETQYF
TRBJ1-1	NA	once	TRBV21-1	TGTGCCAGCAGCAAAGTGGGCAGGGAAACGAACACTGAAGCTTTCTTT	CASSKVGRETNTEAFF
TRBJ2-3	NA	NA	TRBV4-1	TGCGCCAGCAGCCAAGAAGGGTCAGGGCCCGATACGCAGTATTTT	CASSQEGSGPDTQYF
TRBJ1-1	NA	few	TRBV6-5	TGTGCCAGCAGTCCCCACTTGAACACTGAAGCTTTCTTT	CASSPHLNTEAFF
TRBJ2-1	NA	NA	TRBV6-1	TGTGCCAGCAGTGAACGGGGGGCTGTTTACAATGAGCAGTTCTTC	CASSERGAVYNEQFF
TRBJ2-3	NA	NA	TRBV19	TGTGCCAGTAGTACGCCGAGACAGGTTCAAGATACGCAGTATTTT	CASSTPRQVQDTQYF